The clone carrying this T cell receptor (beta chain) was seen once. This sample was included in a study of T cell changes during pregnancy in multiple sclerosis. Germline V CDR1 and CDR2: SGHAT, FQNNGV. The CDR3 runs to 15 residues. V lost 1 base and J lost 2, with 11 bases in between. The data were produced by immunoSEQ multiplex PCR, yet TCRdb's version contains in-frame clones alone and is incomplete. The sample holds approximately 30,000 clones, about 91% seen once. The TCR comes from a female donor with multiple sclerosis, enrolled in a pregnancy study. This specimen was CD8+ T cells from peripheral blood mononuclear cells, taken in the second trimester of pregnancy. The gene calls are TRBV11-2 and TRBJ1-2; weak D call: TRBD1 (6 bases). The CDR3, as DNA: TGTGCCAGCAGCTTAGTGAGGACAGTAAACTATGGCTACACCTTC. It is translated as CASSLVRTVNYGYTF. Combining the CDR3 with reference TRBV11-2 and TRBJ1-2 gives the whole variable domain EAGVAQSPRYKIIEKRQSVAFWCNPISGHATLYWYQQILGQGPKLLIQFQNNGVVDDSQLPKDRFSAERLKGVDSTLKIQPAKLEDSAVYLCASSLVRTVNYGYTFGSGTRLTVV.